These T cell receptor beta chains were read from a single sample in a study of T-cell reconstitution after alpha-beta-depleted transplantation in children. Each CDR3 protein gets one entry after TCRdb re-called the PCR reads with MiXCR. The repertoire holds some 390,000 distinct CDR3 sequences, with just over 20% as singletons. The specimen was PBMCs from the stem cell graft donor, collected from the stem cell graft. The receptors come from a human donor who donated a stem cell graft to a child with acute myeloid leukemia. Each CDR3 is given with its conserved first and last residue. D genes are given only for firm matches. Clone size appears in some rows only: once, few, many, or a class for an expanded clone.

TRBJ2-7	-	-	TRBV9	TGTGCCAGCAGCGTAGCGGGAGCCCCCTACGAGCAGTACTTC	CASSVAGAPYEQYF
TRBJ2-2	many	-	TRBV5-1	TGCGCCAGCAGCTTGGTGGACGGGGAGCTGTTTTTT	CASSLVDGELFF
TRBJ2-6	-	-	TRBV29-1	TGCAGCATCAGGGACGGGGCCAACGTCCTGACTTTC	CSIRDGANVLTF
TRBJ2-2	many	TRBD2	TRBV4-2	TGTGCCAGCAGTTTCGGACTAGCGATGACCGGGGAGCTGTTTTTT	CASSFGLAMTGELFF
TRBJ1-4	few	-	TRBV6-5	TGTGCCAGCAGTTACGGGTTGAATAATGAAAAACTGTTTTTT	CASSYGLNNEKLFF
TRBJ2-3	once	-	TRBV6-4	TGTGCCAGCAGTGTAGAAGGATCGGATACGCAGTATTTT	CASSVEGSDTQYF
TRBJ2-3	-	TRBD2	TRBV4-2	TGTGCCAGCAGCCAACGGTTGCGGGAGTTTGAGGATACGCAGTATTTT	CASSQRLREFEDTQYF
TRBJ1-6	-	-	TRBV7-9	TGTGCCAGCAGCTCCGACCCAAGAAGGTCCTATAATTCACCCCTCCACTTT	CASSSDPRRSYNSPLHF
TRBJ2-3	many	-	TRBV12-3/TRBV12-4	TGTGCCAGCGCTTTCGGGGGTCGGACAGATACGCAGTATTTT	CASAFGGRTDTQYF
TRBJ2-2	few	-	TRBV18	TGTGCCAGCTCCCCCCGGCTGGCACCGAACACCGGGGAGCTGTTTTTT	CASSPRLAPNTGELFF
TRBJ2-1	-	-	TRBV20-1	TGCAGTGCGAGAGACCCTCTTGATGAGCAGTTCTTC	CSARDPLDEQFF
TRBJ2-1	few	TRBD2	TRBV12-3/TRBV12-4	TGTGCCAGCGGGACTAGATATACAAATGAGCAGTTCTTC	CASGTRYTNEQFF
TRBJ2-1	few	-	TRBV29-1	TGCAGCGTTGCCCGACCCCTGGGACAGGTTGGTAGCGGGACGTACAATGAGCAGTTCTTC	CSVARPLGQVGSGTYNEQFF
TRBJ2-3	few	-	TRBV5-1	TGCGCCAGCAGCCTGGAGACTAGACCTGATACGCAGTATTTT	CASSLETRPDTQYF
TRBJ2-1	few	-	TRBV29-1	TGCAGCGTTGAGGGGCAGGGCTCCTACAATGAGCAGTTCTTC	CSVEGQGSYNEQFF
TRBJ1-1	few	-	TRBV12-3/TRBV12-4	TGTGCCAGCAGACCCACACAGGGTACGGTGACCACTGAAGCTTTCTTT	CASRPTQGTVTTEAFF
TRBJ2-3	many	-	TRBV20-1	TGCAGTGCTATTCATAGGTTTTCGCAGTATTTT	CSAIHRFSQYF
TRBJ2-1	many	-	TRBV29-1	TGCAGCGTGATCGACAGATACTACAATGAGCAGTTCTTC	CSVIDRYYNEQFF
TRBJ2-6	few	-	TRBV5-4	TGTGCCAGCAGCTCGGGGCAATCTGGGGCCAACGTCCTGACTTTC	CASSSGQSGANVLTF
TRBJ2-7	-	-	TRBV7-2	TGTGCCAGCAGCTTAGGGCCCCTAGGGCTCTACGAGCAGTACTTC	CASSLGPLGLYEQYF
TRBJ1-3	many	-	TRBV7-9	TGTGCCAGCCGTAGGGAGGGCTCTGGAAACACCATATATTTT	CASRREGSGNTIYF
TRBJ2-3	few	-	TRBV10-3	TGTGCCAGCCGGGACCCGAGCACAGATACGCAGTATTTT	CASRDPSTDTQYF
TRBJ2-7	many	-	TRBV12-3/TRBV12-4	TGTGCCAGCAGTCCGGAACCTAGCGTCTCCTCCTACGAGCAGTACTTC	CASSPEPSVSSYEQYF
TRBJ2-2	many	-	TRBV12-3/TRBV12-4	TGTGCCAGCAGTTTAGCGCGGGAGCTGTTTTTT	CASSLARELFF
TRBJ2-3	few	-	TRBV9	TGTGCCAGCAGCGTAGAGTCTAGCACAGATACGCAGTATTTT	CASSVESSTDTQYF
TRBJ2-1	many	-	TRBV20-1	TGCAGTGCTAGAGGCCCAGGCCTACCGGACAATGAGCAGTTCTTC	CSARGPGLPDNEQFF
TRBJ1-6	-	-	TRBV25-1	TGTGCCAGCAGTGAATCCGATTCACCCCTCCACTTT	CASSESDSPLHF
TRBJ2-7	once	-	TRBV6-2/TRBV6-3	TGTGCCAGCAGCCCAGAAAGCGAGCAGTACTTC	CASSPESEQYF
TRBJ2-7	few	-	TRBV18	TGTGCCAGCTCACCACCCGTGGGGCTCGGCGAGCAGTACTTC	CASSPPVGLGEQYF
TRBJ2-3	few	TRBD1	TRBV20-1	TGCAGTGCTAGAGATTTGCAGGGGGATACAGATACGCAGTATTTT	CSARDLQGDTDTQYF
TRBJ1-1	few	-	TRBV20-1	TGCAGTGCTCCGCCTCCCTCGGTTAACCCTGAAGCTTTCTTT	CSAPPPSVNPEAFF
TRBJ2-3	-	-	TRBV28	TGTGCCAGCAGTGACATTACGCAGTATTTT	CASSDITQYF
TRBJ1-1	many	-	TRBV27	TGTGCCAGCAGTTTAGACGCGTGGGCTGAAGCTTTCTTT	CASSLDAWAEAFF
TRBJ1-1	-	-	TRBV20-1	TGCAGTGCCCCAGATCGTCGCAGTAACACTGAAGCTTTCTTT	CSAPDRRSNTEAFF
TRBJ2-7	few	-	TRBV7-2	TGTGCCAGCAGCTCGGGGACTTTCGAGCAGTACTTC	CASSSGTFEQYF
TRBJ1-4	few	TRBD1	TRBV12-3/TRBV12-4	TGTGCCAGCAGTTTCGCCGACAGGGGTGAAAAACTGTTTTTT	CASSFADRGEKLFF
TRBJ2-6	many	-	TRBV12-3/TRBV12-4	TGTGCCAGCAGCTATAACAGGGCTTCTGGGGCCAACGTCCTGACTTTC	CASSYNRASGANVLTF
TRBJ2-3	-	-	TRBV12-3/TRBV12-4	TGTGCCAGCAGTCTCCCAGGGGTTTCGGCGGCAACCGGGGAGACAGATACGCAGTATTTT	CASSLPGVSAATGETDTQYF
TRBJ2-1	many	TRBD1	TRBV29-1	TGCAGCGCACGACAGGGGTCGAACAATGAGCAGTTCTTC	CSARQGSNNEQFF
TRBJ2-2	few	-	TRBV12-3/TRBV12-4	TGTGCCAGCCGGGGAGCCGTGGAGCTGTTTTTT	CASRGAVELFF
TRBJ2-2	many	TRBD2	TRBV6-5	TGTGCCAGCAGTTACGTGACTAGCGGCCGCACCGGGGAGCTGTTTTTT	CASSYVTSGRTGELFF
TRBJ2-1	-	TRBD2	TRBV27	TGTGCCAGCAGGGCCGGGACTAGTGCCTACAATGAGCAGTTCTTC	CASRAGTSAYNEQFF
TRBJ2-2	-	-	TRBV7-2	TGTGCCAGCAGCTCACAAGTCACCGGGGAGCTGTTTTTT	CASSSQVTGELFF
TRBJ2-1	many	-	TRBV12-3/TRBV12-4	TGTGCCAGCAGTTTTTCTTCTACTGAGCAGTTCTTC	CASSFSSTEQFF
TRBJ2-7	few	TRBD2	TRBV12-3/TRBV12-4	TGTGCCAGCAGGGGCCTAAGCGGGAGGTTGGTCTACGAGCAGTACTTC	CASRGLSGRLVYEQYF
TRBJ2-7	few	TRBD2	TRBV27	TGTGCCAGCAGTTTCGCGGGAGCGGGCGAGCAGTACTTC	CASSFAGAGEQYF
TRBJ1-4	few	TRBD1	TRBV20-1	TGCAGTGCTTCATGGGGACAGGGGAGAGAAAAACTGTTTTTT	CSASWGQGREKLFF
TRBJ2-1	-	TRBD2	TRBV7-8	TGTGCCAGCAGATCGACTAGCGGAAGCTCCTACAATGAGCAGTTCTTC	CASRSTSGSSYNEQFF
TRBJ1-5	-	-	TRBV4-1	TGCGCCAGCAGCCTCCTGCCAGGGAGCAATCAGCCCCAGCATTTT	CASSLLPGSNQPQHF
TRBJ2-2	many	TRBD1	TRBV20-1	TGCAGTGCTGGACAGGGGGCGGTAGCCGGGGAGCTGTTTTTT	CSAGQGAVAGELFF
TRBJ2-5	-	TRBD2	TRBV27	TGTGCCAGCAGTCAAACCGGACTAGCGGGAAAAGAGACCCAGTACTTC	CASSQTGLAGKETQYF
TRBJ2-1	few	-	TRBV29-1	TGCAGCGTTGGGGGGTTCGGAGGCTCCTACAATGAGCAGTTCTTC	CSVGGFGGSYNEQFF
TRBJ2-2	many	-	TRBV6-2/TRBV6-3	TGTGCCAGCAGTTACGAAGCGTCCAGGGTACCCACCGGGGAGCTGTTTTTT	CASSYEASRVPTGELFF
TRBJ2-3	many	-	TRBV27	TGTGCCAGCAGTCTGGGGAGTCCGTGGGATACGCAGTATTTT	CASSLGSPWDTQYF
TRBJ2-3	many	-	TRBV5-1	TGCGCCAGCAGCTTGGACGTGACTAGCACAGATACGCAGTATTTT	CASSLDVTSTDTQYF
TRBJ1-1	many	-	TRBV5-1	TGCGCCAGCAGCGTTCGGGAAACAGCGCCCTATGAAGCTTTCTTT	CASSVRETAPYEAFF
TRBJ2-5	-	TRBD2	TRBV4-1	TGCGCCAGCAGCCCTTCAGCGGGAGGGTCGGCAGAGACCCAGTACTTC	CASSPSAGGSAETQYF